What follows describes a single TCR beta chain. The source of the sample is a study of blood T cell repertoires in COVID-19. Study-level information: The United States, Italy and Spain were the sources of the acute and convalescent COVID-19 samples. The analysed material was cDNA or gDNA that came from T cells, B-cell-depleted T cells, or PBMCs.

Authors' processing steps: It was from reference gene primer amplification that nucleated cell counts were estimated. Clones were sequenced by immunoSEQ multiplex PCR, and TCRdb holds only the in-frame ones, with some missing. V, J and clone size derive from that table, while D and trimming were established from the DNA sequence. The sample lists 51,000 or so clones; approximately 82% were seen once. J lost 4 bases, V lost 6 bases, and 7 bases had no gene match. Germline assignment: CDR1 LNHDA and CDR2 SQIVND (reference sequence). The CDR3 sequence is 14 residues long. The chain links TRBV19 to TRBJ2-5; 8 nucleotides align to TRBD2. The sample was peripheral blood. The TCR comes from a man aged 70 or older with active COVID-19. CDR3 coding DNA: TGTGCCAGTAGGGGGCGGGGGGTCACAGAGACCCAGTACTTC. Its translation is CASRGRGVTETQYF. The full variable domain, rest sourced from reference TRBV19 and TRBJ2-5, is DGGITQSPKYLFRKEGQNVTLSCEQNLNHDAMYWYRQDPGQGLRLIYYSQIVNDFQKGDIAEGYSVSREKKESFPLTVTSAQKNPTAFYLCASRGRGVTETQYFGPGTRLLVL.